The 5 T cell receptor beta chains below all came from one sample that was sequenced in a study of breast tumors, draining lymph nodes, adjacent tissues. TCRdb processed the multiplex PCR reads anew with MiXCR; each CDR3 protein has one entry. The repertoire consists of about 180,000 distinct CDR3 sequences, with roughly a third occurring once and the leading ten covering about 4%. Breast cancer patients provided tissue from their axillary draining lymph nodes. The material sequenced was axillary lymph node tissue. Receptor source: a female donor with breast cancer. Some clones in this sample may be carry-over from other donors' samples.

This clonotype was detected a few times. This chain joins TRBV19 and TRBJ2-1; TRBD1 matches at 8 bases. CDR3 length: 13 amino acids. V lost 10 bases, J lost 9 bases, and 11 bases stayed unmatched. Germline CDR1 reads LNHDA; CDR2 reads SQIVND (reference sequence). CDR3 in amino acids: CATAEQGGTEQFF. The CDR3, as DNA: TGTGCCACCGCAGAACAGGGGGGTACTGAGCAGTTCTTC.

Ten or more counts support this clonotype. J is TRBJ2-5 and V is TRBV5-5; 13 bases align to TRBD2. The CDR3 runs 16 residues. Germline V gene sequence: CDR1 SGHKS, CDR2 YYEKEE (reference sequence). V gave up 2 bases and J gave up 1 base; unmatched junction bases: 2. The CDR3 protein is CASSFRLAGGQETQYF. DNA for the CDR3: TGTGCCAGCAGCTTCCGACTAGCGGGGGGCCAAGAGACCCAGTACTTC.

With regard to this clonotype: A read error is possible here, since a much larger clone lies one base away. The chain combines TRBV12-3 or TRBV12-4 with TRBJ1-5; possible D gene TRBD1, 5 bases. Trimming removed 10 bases at V and 11 bases at J, with 21 bases between. The CDR3 sequence is 13 residues long. For the CDR3, the DNA is TGTGCCATCATGGGGCAGGGCGGTTTGTCCCAGCATTTT. It translates to CAIMGQGGLSQHF.

Regarding this clonotype: No conserved phenylalanine or tryptophan is present at the end of the CDR3, so a read error is the likely explanation. V gene TRBV3-1 combines with J gene TRBJ1-4; D is unresolved. The CDR3 is 14 amino acids. Trimming shortened V by 2 bases and J by 3 bases, and 7 bases separated the two germline ends. Germline CDR1 and CDR2: LGHDT and YNNKEL (reference sequence). CDR3 coding DNA: TGTGCCAGCAGCCAATCAAGGGCTAATGAAAAACTGTTTCTT. Its protein product is CASSQSRANEKLFL.

This clonotype turned up a few times. A much bigger clone sits one base away, suggesting this may be a read error. The rearrangement joins TRBV7-7 to TRBJ2-5, with 8 bases identical to TRBD1. The CDR3 covers 15 residues. Germline V gene sequence: CDR1 SSHAT, CDR2 FNYEAQ (reference sequence). CDR3 amino acids: CASGLDRGSEETQYF. DNA of the CDR3: TGTGCTAGCGGCTTAGACAGGGGATCCGAAGAGACCCAGTACTTC. The full variable domain, its missing parts supplied by reference TRBV7-7 and TRBJ2-5, is GAGVSQSPRYKVTKRGQDVTLRCDPISSHATLYWYQQALGQGPEFLTYFNYEAQPDKSGLPSDRFSAERPEGSISTLTIQRTEQRDSAMYRCASGLDRGSEETQYFGPGTRLLVL.